These 30 T cell receptor beta chains were all obtained from the same sample, sequenced in a study of shared clonotypes between healthy human individuals. Only in-frame clones appear in the TCRdb table, and some are missing; sequencing was by immunoSEQ multiplex PCR. The table lists about half a million clones, around 80% of them singletons. The source material was PBMCs. The source of these receptors is a woman between 40 and 50 years old in good health. Some clones in this sample may be carry-over from other donors' samples.

This sequence joins TRBV28 and TRBJ2-1, with 13 bases fitting TRBD2. V lost 3 bases and J lost 1; bases outside the gene matches: 9. CDR1 and CDR2 from the germline V gene are MDHEN and SYDVKM. This CDR3 comprises 19 residues. Here the CDR3 DNA reads TGTGCCAGCAGTTTTCCACTAGCGGGAGGGCCTGTGTCCTACAATGAGCAGTTCTTC. This translates into CASSFPLAGGPVSYNEQFF. Based on the CDR3 plus reference TRBV28 and TRBJ2-1, the full variable domain is DVKVTQSSRYLVKRTGEKVFLECVQDMDHENMFWYRQDPGLGLRLIYFSYDVKMKEKGDIPEGYSVSREKKERFSLILESASTNQTSMYLCASSFPLAGGPVSYNEQFFGPGTRLTVL.

V gene TRBV7-3 combines with J gene TRBJ2-1; D tentatively fits TRBD1 or TRBD2 (5 bases each). Germline CDR1 SGHTA, CDR2 FQGTGA. The CDR3 is 17 residues long. V was trimmed by 3 bases and J by 7 bases, leaving 22 bases between them. The CDR3 sequence: CASSFRAGRPGPNEQFF. The CDR3 DNA reads TGTGCCAGCAGCTTCCGGGCCGGCAGGCCGGGGCCGAATGAGCAGTTCTTC.

The rearrangement links TRBV28 to TRBJ2-7; D not certain. The V gene lost 0 bases and the J gene lost 1 base, with 13 bases spanning the gap. There are 16 residues in the CDR3. Germline V gives CDR1 MDHEN, CDR2 SYDVKM. In DNA, the CDR3 is TGTGCCAGCAGTTTATGGTCAGGAAAAAAGTCCTACGAGCAGTACTTC. It encodes CASSLWSGKKSYEQYF.

The rearrangement uses TRBV15 and TRBJ2-7; 8 nucleotides align to TRBD1. The CDR3 extends over 16 amino acids. The junction had 5 bases not matched to a gene; V was cut back by 1 base and J by 0 bases. Germline V CDR1 and CDR2: LNHNV, YYDKDF (reference sequence). CDR3 nucleotides: TGTGCCACCAGCAGAGGCCAGGGGGCGATCTCCTACGAGCAGTACTTC. The encoded protein is CATSRGQGAISYEQYF.

By share, this clone ranks as medium-sized. Other DNA sequences from this sample encode an identical CDR3 as well. For the CDR3, the DNA is TGTGCCTGGAGGGAGGGTCGCTCTGAAGCTTTCTTT. Protein: CAWREGRSEAFF. The chain is built from TRBV30 and TRBJ1-1; no clear D. CDR1 GTSNPN and CDR2 SVGIG come from the germline V gene (reference sequence). Trimming took 3 bases from V and 6 from J, leaving 11 bases between them. The CDR3 is made up of 12 amino acids.

This clone was counted a single time. The CDR3 sequence: CASTPGLAGGETQYF. The DNA for the CDR3 is TGTGCCAGCACCCCGGGACTAGCGGGAGGCGAGACCCAGTACTTC. The chain uses TRBV6-1 and TRBJ2-5, with 15 nucleotides matching TRBD2. CDR3 length: 15 residues. The germline CDR1 and CDR2 sequences are MNHNS and SASEGT. The V gene end was trimmed by 7 bases and the J gene end by 5 bases; junction bases not matched to a gene: 5.

The V gene is TRBV7-9, the J gene TRBJ2-7; the D call may be TRBD1 or TRBD2 (5 bases each). V was pared by 8 bases and J by 3 bases, with 17 bases between. The CDR3 totals 14 residues. Germline CDR1 SEHNR, CDR2 FQNEAQ (reference sequence). The CDR3 region has the DNA TGTGCCAGCGGCCGGGACCGAAGCCTCTACGAGCAGTACTTC. This encodes CASGRDRSLYEQYF. Full variable domain (missing parts from reference TRBV7-9 and TRBJ2-7): DTGVSQNPRHKITKRGQNVTFRCDPISEHNRLYWYRQTLGQGPEFLTYFQNEAQLEKSRLLSDRFSAERPKGSFSTLEIQRTEQGDSAMYLCASGRDRSLYEQYFGPGTRLTVT.

V gene TRBV30 combines with J gene TRBJ2-1; 7 positions match TRBD2. V was clipped by 0 bases and J by 8 bases; unmatched bases: 16. The CDR3 is 17 amino acids. Germline V CDR1 and CDR2: GTSNPN, SVGIG (reference sequence). Here the CDR3 reads CAWSVLVRAGVVDEQFF. CDR3 sequence (DNA): TGTGCCTGGAGTGTTCTAGTTCGGGCGGGAGTAGTAGATGAGCAGTTCTTC.

This chain connects TRBV4-2 to TRBJ2-3; D might be TRBD1 (6 bases). The ends were cut back, 0 bases at V and 4 bases at J, with 14 bases in the middle. The germline V gene encodes CDR1 LGHNA and CDR2 YNFKEQ. The CDR3 has 16 amino acids. CDR3 loop: CASSQDWGRASDTQYF. The CDR3 DNA follows: TGTGCCAGCAGCCAAGATTGGGGGCGAGCCTCAGATACGCAGTATTTT.

The chain recombines TRBV29-1 with TRBJ2-5; D remains ambiguous. V lost 6 bases and J lost 5, with 10 bases in between. The CDR3 sequence is 11 residues long. Germline-derived CDR1 and CDR2 are SQVTM and ANQGSEA. The CDR3 loop is CSVTRQETQYF. The CDR3 DNA is TGCAGCGTGACGAGGCAGGAGACCCAGTACTTC.

The chain couples TRBV7-9 to TRBJ2-7; 10 positions agree with TRBD1. Germline CDR1 reads SEHNR; CDR2 reads FQNEAQ (reference sequence). J lost 4 bases, V lost 5 bases, and 8 bases had no gene match. The CDR3 runs 15 residues. DNA for the CDR3: TGTGCCAGCAGCCCGCGGGACAGGGGTCCTTACGAGCAGTACTTC. It encodes CASSPRDRGPYEQYF.

The chain carries TRBV5-1 and TRBJ1-5; TRBD1 agrees at 9 bases. The V and J ends lost 0 bases and 7 bases, in that order; junction bases with no gene match: 8. Germline assignment: CDR1 SGHRS and CDR2 YFSETQ. The CDR3 has 16 residues. This chain's CDR3 is CASSLAGQGLGQPQHF. CDR3 in DNA: TGCGCCAGCAGCTTGGCCGGACAGGGGCTAGGGCAGCCCCAGCATTTT.

The chain couples TRBV7-8 to TRBJ2-7; D is undetermined. The ends were cut back, 1 base at V and 3 bases at J, with 10 bases in the middle. Germline CDR1 reads SGHVS; CDR2 reads FQNEAQ. The CDR3 runs to 14 residues. DNA for the CDR3: TGTGCCAGCAGCTTAGGCCCAGATATCTACGAGCAGTACTTC. This gives the protein CASSLGPDIYEQYF.

This chain links TRBV6-1 with TRBJ2-3; 7 bases match TRBD2. The germline V gene has CDR1 MNHNS and CDR2 SASEGT. The J segment lost 5 bases and the V segment lost 2 bases, leaving 4 bases of the junction unmatched. The CDR3 is made up of 14 amino acids. CDR3 bases: TGTGCCAGCAGTGAACTTTCGGGGGGAGATACGCAGTATTTT. The encoded protein is CASSELSGGDTQYF.

The J gene is TRBJ2-7, the V gene TRBV29-1; D is possibly TRBD1 or TRBD2 (5 bases each). The CDR3 is 14 amino acids. The V gene lost 5 bases and the J gene lost 3 bases, with 17 bases spanning the gap. Germline CDR1 and CDR2: SQVTM and ANQGSEA. In nucleotides, the CDR3 is TGCAGCGTTTGTTTCGGGGCGTCGGGCTACGAGCAGTACTTC. Its translation: CSVCFGASGYEQYF.

This clone was counted a few times. The rearrangement links TRBV5-4 to TRBJ2-5; 9 bases match TRBD1. Germline V gives CDR1 SGHNT, CDR2 YYREEE (reference sequence). Trimming took 4 bases from V and 3 from J; bases not matched to a gene: 7. This CDR3 is built from 15 residues. The CDR3 here is CASSRGTGSEETQYF. DNA of the CDR3: TGTGCCAGCAGCCGAGGGACAGGGAGTGAAGAGACCCAGTACTTC.

The V and J genes are TRBV7-6 and TRBJ2-5; D might be TRBD2 (6 bases). The V and J ends lost 2 bases and 0 bases respectively, with 13 bases between them. The CDR3 contains 16 residues. Germline V CDR1 and CDR2: SGHVS, FNYEAQ. The CDR3 DNA is TGTGCCAGCAGCTTAAAATTTGCGGGGTACCAAGAGACCCAGTACTTC. Residues: CASSLKFAGYQETQYF.

Concerning this clone: Other DNA sequences of this sample code for an identical CDR3. This rearrangement joins TRBV7-9 to TRBJ2-7, with D possibly TRBD2 on 6 matching bases. There are 13 residues in the CDR3. Germline V gives CDR1 SEHNR, CDR2 FQNEAQ (reference sequence). Between the trimmed V and J ends, which lost 7 bases and 4 bases, there was a span of 14 bases. In DNA form, the CDR3 reads TGTGCCAGCACCCGTGGAGGGGATTACGAGCAGTACTTC. Protein product: CASTRGGDYEQYF.

The CDR3 DNA reads TGTGCCAGCAGTTACTCGGGTCTCTACGAGCAGTACTTC. It codes for CASSYSGLYEQYF. The chain links TRBV6-6 to TRBJ2-7, with D hard to call. V shed 0 bases and J shed 3 bases, with 6 bases lying between them. This CDR3 is 13 amino acids long. CDR1 MNHNY and CDR2 SVGAGI come from the germline V gene (reference sequence).

The J gene is TRBJ2-5, the V gene TRBV5-8; maybe TRBD2 (5 bases). The V end was cut by 1 base, the J end by 1 base, with 11 bases between. From germline, CDR1 is SGHTS and CDR2 YDEGEE. The CDR3 length is 15 residues. CDR3 coding DNA: TGTGCCAGCAGCTTGCGCGGCCGGGGCCAAGAGACCCAGTACTTC. As protein: CASSLRGRGQETQYF.

The J gene is TRBJ2-1, the V gene TRBV7-2; D gene ambiguous. CDR1 and CDR2 (germline): SGHTA, FQGNSA. CDR3 length: 14 residues. V was clipped by 2 bases and J by 4 bases, with 9 bases between them. The CDR3 DNA follows: TGTGCCAGCAGCTTAAACGTCCTGTACAATGAGCAGTTCTTC. It specifies CASSLNVLYNEQFF.

This chain uses TRBV6-1 with TRBJ2-7; 11 bases line up with TRBD2. The CDR3 contains 15 residues. The V and J ends lost 8 bases and 5 bases, in that order; junction bases with no gene match: 11. The V gene's germline CDR1 is MNHNS and CDR2 SASEGT. This CDR3 reads CASSYRLAGSDEQYF. The CDR3 coding sequence is TGTGCCAGCTCCTACCGACTAGCGGGAAGCGACGAGCAGTACTTC.

In DNA form, the CDR3 reads TGTGCCAGCAGTCGCTCAGGAACCGATCAGCCCCAGCATTTT. It encodes CASSRSGTDQPQHF. The chain recombines TRBV28 with TRBJ1-5; D remains ambiguous. Trimming shortened V by 5 bases and J by 5 bases, and 13 bases separated the two germline ends. CDR3 length: 14 residues. Germline CDR1 and CDR2: MDHEN and SYDVKM.

A few counts support this clone. V and J are TRBV28 and TRBJ1-5; no firm D call. The ends were cut back, 5 bases at V and 4 bases at J, with 9 bases in the middle. This CDR3 is built from 13 residues. CDR1 MDHEN and CDR2 SYDVKM come from the germline V gene. In DNA form, the CDR3 reads TGTGCCAGCAGTCGGGCGGGTAATCAGCCCCAGCATTTT. Translated: CASSRAGNQPQHF.

The chain links TRBV10-2 to TRBJ1-2; D is possibly TRBD1 (6 bases). There are 13 residues in the CDR3. Trimming pared 5 bases from V and 8 bases from J, leaving 15 bases between. CDR1 WSHSY and CDR2 SAAADI come from the germline V gene. In DNA, the CDR3 is TGCGCCAGCAGTCGGCAGGGGTTGGAGGGCTACACCTTC. Amino acid sequence: CASSRQGLEGYTF.

J is TRBJ1-2 and V is TRBV2; D gene ambiguous. This CDR3 spans 14 amino acids. Trimming cost V 1 base and J 0 bases, with 6 bases left between them. Germline values: CDR1 SNHLY, CDR2 FYNNEI. In DNA form, the CDR3 reads TGTGCCAGCAGTGAAGAGGCAGCTAACTATGGCTACACCTTC. Translating gives CASSEEAANYGYTF. The entire variable domain, with the rest obtained from reference TRBV2 and TRBJ1-2, is as follows: EPEVTQTPSHQVTQMGQEVILRCVPISNHLYFYWYRQILGQKVEFLVSFYNNEISEKSEIFDDQFSVERPDGSNFTLKIRSTKLEDSAMYFCASSEEAANYGYTFGSGTRLTVV.

The sample holds a few counts of this clone. This sequence joins TRBV5-1 and TRBJ1-1; possibly TRBD1 for D (5 bases). Looked up from germline, CDR1 is SGHRS and CDR2 is YFSETQ. The CDR3 spans 17 residues. The V end lost 2 bases, the J end lost 0 bases, and 17 bases lay between the germline ends. The CDR3 region is CASSFRGQGGMNTEAFF. CDR3 bases: TGCGCCAGCAGCTTCAGAGGACAAGGAGGAATGAACACTGAAGCTTTCTTT.

This clone was observed a single time. V and J are TRBV5-1 and TRBJ2-1; D unclear. The CDR3 runs 15 residues. The germline CDR1 and CDR2 sequences are SGHRS and YFSETQ. Trimming removed 0 bases from V and 3 bases from J, with 10 bases in between. The CDR3 reads CASSLEAVIYNEQFF. The CDR3, as DNA: TGCGCCAGCAGCTTGGAGGCGGTGATCTACAATGAGCAGTTCTTC.

The J gene is TRBJ2-2, the V gene TRBV7-2, with 7 positions matching TRBD1. Per the germline V gene, CDR1 is SGHTA and CDR2 is FQGNSA. CDR3 length equals 14 residues. The junction had 5 bases not matched to a gene; V was cut back by 5 bases and J by 5 bases. The CDR3 loop is CASSTRTGTGELFF. For the CDR3, the DNA is TGTGCCAGCAGCACCAGGACAGGTACCGGGGAGCTGTTTTTT.

The chain links TRBV28 to TRBJ2-7; D possibly corresponds to TRBD2 (5 bases). In germline, CDR1 is MDHEN, CDR2 SYDVKM. CDR3 length equals 13 residues. V was clipped by 5 bases and J by 3 bases, with 11 bases between them. CDR3 DNA: TGTGCCAGCAGTGAGGGAACCAGCTACGAGCAGTACTTC. It codes for CASSEGTSYEQYF.